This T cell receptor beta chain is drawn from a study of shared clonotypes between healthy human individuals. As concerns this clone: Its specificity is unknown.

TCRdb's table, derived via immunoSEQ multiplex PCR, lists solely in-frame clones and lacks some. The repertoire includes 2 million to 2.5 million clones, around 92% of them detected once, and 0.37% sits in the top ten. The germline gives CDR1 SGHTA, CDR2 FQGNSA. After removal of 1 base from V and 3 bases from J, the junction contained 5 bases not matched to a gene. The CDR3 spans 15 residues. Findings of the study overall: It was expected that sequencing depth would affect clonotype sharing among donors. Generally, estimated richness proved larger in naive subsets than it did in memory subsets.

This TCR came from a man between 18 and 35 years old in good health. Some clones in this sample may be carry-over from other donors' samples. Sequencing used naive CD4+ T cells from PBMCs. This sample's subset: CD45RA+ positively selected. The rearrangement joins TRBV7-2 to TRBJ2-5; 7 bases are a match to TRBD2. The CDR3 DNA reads TGTGCCAGCAGCTTAGGGGGAGGGCCTAAAGAGACCCAGTACTTC. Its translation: CASSLGGGPKETQYF.